This T cell receptor beta chain was identified in a study of cytomegalovirus exposure and HLA in healthy donors. The wider study: As released early, the data held roughly 85 million unique TCRs from HLA-typed donors. Findings of the study overall: Some TCR beta chains (over 150 of them) were listed as cytomegalovirus-associated. It was in a later analysis that TCR association rates were seen to vary by HLA locus, highest for DRB1 and lowest for HLA-C.

Donors were ostensibly healthy at sampling, although undocumented immune exposures were probable. As for this clone: Its matching antigen is unknown.

A multiplex PCR was run with 60 Vbeta primers and 13 Jbeta primers. Generated by immunoSEQ multiplex PCR, the TCRdb table keeps only in-frame clones and is missing some. Altogether under 250,000 clones are present, more than 75% being singletons, with the ten largest covering 3.5% to 4%. In germline, CDR1 is SGHNT, CDR2 YYREEE (reference sequence). There are 17 residues in the CDR3. Deletions cut 4 bases from V and 6 bases from J, with 25 bases between. V and J are TRBV5-4 and TRBJ1-1; D gene ambiguous. This clonotype was obtained from a male donor in good health and CMV-seronegative. Sequencing was carried out using PBMCs. The CDR3 region is CASSQPRSDPGEPEAFF. CDR3 DNA sequence: TGTGCCAGCAGCCAACCCCGGTCGGACCCCGGGGAACCTGAAGCTTTCTTT. The variable domain in full, completed from reference TRBV5-4 and TRBJ1-1, reads ETGVTQSPTHLIKTRGQQVTLRCSSQSGHNTVSWYQQALGQGPQFIFQYYREEENGRGNFPPRFSGLQFPNYSSELNVNALELDDSALYLCASSQPRSDPGEPEAFFGQGTRLTVV.